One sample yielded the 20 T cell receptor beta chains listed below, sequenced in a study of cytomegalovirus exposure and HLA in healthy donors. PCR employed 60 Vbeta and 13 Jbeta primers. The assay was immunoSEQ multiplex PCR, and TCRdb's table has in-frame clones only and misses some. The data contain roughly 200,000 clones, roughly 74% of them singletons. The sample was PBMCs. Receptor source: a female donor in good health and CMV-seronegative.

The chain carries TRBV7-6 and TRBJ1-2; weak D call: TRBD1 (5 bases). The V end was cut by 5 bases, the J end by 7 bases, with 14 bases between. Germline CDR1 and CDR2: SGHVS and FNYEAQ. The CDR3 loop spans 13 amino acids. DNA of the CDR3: TGTGCCAGCAGCCTGGGGGGGAATGGTGGCTACACCTTC. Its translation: CASSLGGNGGYTF.

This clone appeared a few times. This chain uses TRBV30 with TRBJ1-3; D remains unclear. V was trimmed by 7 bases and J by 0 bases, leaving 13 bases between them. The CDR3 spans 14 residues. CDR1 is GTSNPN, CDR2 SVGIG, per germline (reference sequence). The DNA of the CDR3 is TGTGCCTCAACTCGAGGGTTCTCTGGAAACACCATATATTTT. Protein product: CASTRGFSGNTIYF.

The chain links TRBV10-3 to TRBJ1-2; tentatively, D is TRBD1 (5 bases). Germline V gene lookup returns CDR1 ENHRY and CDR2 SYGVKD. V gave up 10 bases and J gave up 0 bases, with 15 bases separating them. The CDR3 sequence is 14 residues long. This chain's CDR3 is CATIGGDSNYGYTF. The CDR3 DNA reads TGTGCCACCATAGGTGGGGACTCTAACTATGGCTACACCTTC.

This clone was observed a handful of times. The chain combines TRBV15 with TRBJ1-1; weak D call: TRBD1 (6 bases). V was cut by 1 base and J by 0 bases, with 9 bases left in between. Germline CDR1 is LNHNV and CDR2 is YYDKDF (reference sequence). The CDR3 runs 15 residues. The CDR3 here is CATSRVTGMNTEAFF. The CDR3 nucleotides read TGTGCCACCAGCAGAGTAACAGGGATGAACACTGAAGCTTTCTTT.

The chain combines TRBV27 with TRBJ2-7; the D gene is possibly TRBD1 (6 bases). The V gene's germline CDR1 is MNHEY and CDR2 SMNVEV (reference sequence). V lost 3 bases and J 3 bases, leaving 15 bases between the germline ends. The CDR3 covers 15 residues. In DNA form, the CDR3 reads TGTGCCAGCAGTTTGGCATCGGGACAAAACTACGAGCAGTACTTC. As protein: CASSLASGQNYEQYF.

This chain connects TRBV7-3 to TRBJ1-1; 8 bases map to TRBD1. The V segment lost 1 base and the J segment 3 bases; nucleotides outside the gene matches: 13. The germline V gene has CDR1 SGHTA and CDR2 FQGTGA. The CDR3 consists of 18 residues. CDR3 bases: TGTGCCAGCAGCTTAATTTCGCAGGGGGCGGGTATGGACACTGAAGCTTTCTTT. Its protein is CASSLISQGAGMDTEAFF.

The CDR3 bases are TGTGCCAGCAGCCTAAGACAGGTGAACACTGAAGCTTTCTTT. Translated, it gives CASSLRQVNTEAFF. V usage is TRBV7-9 and J usage is TRBJ1-1; D perhaps matches TRBD1 (6 bases). The germline CDR1 and CDR2 sequences are SEHNR and FQNEAQ (reference sequence). CDR3 length equals 14 residues. Trimming stripped 5 bases from V and 0 bases from J, with 10 bases between.

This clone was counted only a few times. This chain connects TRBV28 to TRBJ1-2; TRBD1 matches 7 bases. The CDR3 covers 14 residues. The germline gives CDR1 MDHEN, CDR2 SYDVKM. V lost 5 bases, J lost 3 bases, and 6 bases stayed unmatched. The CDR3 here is CASSMGTEHYGYTF. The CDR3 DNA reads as TGTGCCAGCAGTATGGGGACAGAACACTATGGCTACACCTTC.

This CDR3 reads CASSDTGSYEQYF. Written as DNA, the CDR3 is TGCGCCAGCAGTGATACGGGTTCCTACGAGCAGTACTTC. The chain recombines TRBV10-2 with TRBJ2-7; no clear D. Trimming shortened V by 3 bases and J by 1 base, and 7 bases separated the two germline ends. This CDR3 has 13 residues. CDR1 is WSHSY and CDR2 is SAAADI in the germline V gene.

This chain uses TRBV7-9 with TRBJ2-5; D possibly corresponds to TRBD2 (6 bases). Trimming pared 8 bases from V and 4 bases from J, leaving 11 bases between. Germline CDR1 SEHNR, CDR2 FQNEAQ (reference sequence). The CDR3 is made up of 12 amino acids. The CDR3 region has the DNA TGTGCCAGCGGGGCGGGGTTAGAGACCCAGTACTTC. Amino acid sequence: CASGAGLETQYF.

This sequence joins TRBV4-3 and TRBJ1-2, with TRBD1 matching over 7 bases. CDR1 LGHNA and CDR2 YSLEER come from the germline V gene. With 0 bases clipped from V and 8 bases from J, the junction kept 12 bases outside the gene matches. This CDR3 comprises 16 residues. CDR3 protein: CASSQDSAGGSIGYTF. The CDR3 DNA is TGCGCCAGCAGCCAAGACTCCGCAGGGGGGTCAATAGGCTACACCTTC.

The CDR3, as DNA: TGTGCCATCAGTGCCGAGGAGGAGGGGGCGAGAGGCTACACCTTC. It codes for CAISAEEEGARGYTF. The genes are TRBV10-3 and TRBJ1-2, with 7 bases that match TRBD1. The CDR3 loop spans 15 amino acids. Germline values: CDR1 ENHRY, CDR2 SYGVKD. V shed 4 bases, J shed 8 bases, and the junction held 13 bases outside the gene matches.

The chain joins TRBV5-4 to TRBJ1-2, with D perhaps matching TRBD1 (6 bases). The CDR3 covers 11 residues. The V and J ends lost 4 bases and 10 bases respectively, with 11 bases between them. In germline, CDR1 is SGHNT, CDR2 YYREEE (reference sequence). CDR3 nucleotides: TGTGCCAGCAGCCCTGGGGGGGCCTACACCTTC. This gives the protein CASSPGGAYTF.

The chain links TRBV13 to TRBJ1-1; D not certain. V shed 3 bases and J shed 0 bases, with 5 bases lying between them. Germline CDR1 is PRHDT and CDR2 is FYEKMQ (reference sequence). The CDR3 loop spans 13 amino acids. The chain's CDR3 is CASSFRLNTEAFF. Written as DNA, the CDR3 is TGTGCCAGCAGCTTTCGGTTGAACACTGAAGCTTTCTTT.

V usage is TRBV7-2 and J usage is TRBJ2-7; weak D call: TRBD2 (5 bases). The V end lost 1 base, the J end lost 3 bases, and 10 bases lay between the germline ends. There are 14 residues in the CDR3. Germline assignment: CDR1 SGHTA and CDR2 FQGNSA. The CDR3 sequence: CASSLDGGGYEQYF. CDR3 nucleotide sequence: TGTGCCAGCAGCTTAGATGGCGGAGGCTACGAGCAGTACTTC.

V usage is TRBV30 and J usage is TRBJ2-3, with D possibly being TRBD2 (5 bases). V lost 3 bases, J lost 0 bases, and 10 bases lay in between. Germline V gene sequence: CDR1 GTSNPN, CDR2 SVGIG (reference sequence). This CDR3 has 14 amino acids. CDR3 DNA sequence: TGTGCCTGGAGAGGATGGGAGAGCACAGATACGCAGTATTTT. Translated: CAWRGWESTDTQYF.

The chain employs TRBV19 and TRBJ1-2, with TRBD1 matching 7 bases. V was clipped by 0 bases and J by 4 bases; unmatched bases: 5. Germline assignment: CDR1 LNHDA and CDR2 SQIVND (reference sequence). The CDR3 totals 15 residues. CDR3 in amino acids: CASSIDGTVFYGYTF. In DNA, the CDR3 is TGTGCCAGTAGTATAGACGGGACAGTTTTCTATGGCTACACCTTC.

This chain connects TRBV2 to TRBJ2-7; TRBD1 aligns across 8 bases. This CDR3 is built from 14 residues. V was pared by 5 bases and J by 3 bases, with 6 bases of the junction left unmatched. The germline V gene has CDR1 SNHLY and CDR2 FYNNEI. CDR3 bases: TGTGCCAGCAGTCTACAGGGGGTGGACTACGAGCAGTACTTC. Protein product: CASSLQGVDYEQYF.

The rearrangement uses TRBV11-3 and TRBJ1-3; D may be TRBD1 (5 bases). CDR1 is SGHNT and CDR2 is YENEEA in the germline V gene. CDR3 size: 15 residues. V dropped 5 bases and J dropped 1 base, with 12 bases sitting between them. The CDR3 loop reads CASSPRQTSGNTIYF. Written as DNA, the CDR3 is TGTGCCAGCAGCCCCCGACAGACTTCTGGAAACACCATATATTTT.

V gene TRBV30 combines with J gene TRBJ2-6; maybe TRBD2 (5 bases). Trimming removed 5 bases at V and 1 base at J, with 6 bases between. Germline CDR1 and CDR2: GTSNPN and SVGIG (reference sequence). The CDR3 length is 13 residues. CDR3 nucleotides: TGTGCCTGGGAGGGATCTGGGGCCAACGTCCTGACTTTC. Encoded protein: CAWEGSGANVLTF.